The 20 T cell receptor beta chains below come from one sample, sequenced in a study of T cell clonality in common variable immunodeficiency. Produced via immunoSEQ multiplex PCR; TCRdb's table is partial and in-frame only. The sample gives approximately 40,000 clones, none seen only once, and the top ten clones hold 9.5%. Material: peripheral blood mononuclear cells. Source of these receptors: a person between 18 and 75 years old in good health.

This clone has a count of ten or more. Read sequence stops 3 residues before the CDR3 end, and the germline J gene provides the missing end. The rearrangement uses TRBV20-1 and TRBJ2-3; TRBD2 matches at 12 bases. V shed 5 bases and J 6 bases; nucleotides not matched to a gene: 15. The CDR3 runs to 17 residues. Looked up from germline, CDR1 is DFQATT and CDR2 is SNEGSKA (reference sequence). Incomplete CDR3 DNA: TGCAGTGCTCCACCCCCCCTAGCGGGAGGGCCGAGGGATACG. Encoded protein: CSAPPPLAGGPRDT. The entire CDR3 sequence reads CSAPPPLAGGPRDTQYF.

This clone was found many times. The read stops 3 residues short of the end of the CDR3; the missing end is completed from the germline J gene. The chain is built from TRBV19 and TRBJ2-1; 10 bases align to TRBD2. Germline trimming cut 4 bases from V and 5 bases from J; bases unmatched to any gene: 8. This CDR3 is built from 16 residues. Germline CDR1 reads LNHDA; CDR2 reads SQIVND (reference sequence). Incomplete CDR3 DNA: TGTGCCAGTAGTAAAAGCGGGAGGGAATTGCACAATGAG. Translation: CASSKSGRELHNE. The full CDR3 protein is CASSKSGRELHNEQFF.

This clone was seen ten or more times. The read is 3 residues too short to cover the CDR3 end, so that end is filled in from the germline J gene. This sequence joins TRBV2 and TRBJ2-5; D is possibly TRBD2 (6 bases). Trimming stripped 4 bases from V and 4 bases from J, with 10 bases between. Germline V CDR1 and CDR2: SNHLY, FYNNEI. The CDR3 spans 13 residues. CDR3 region: CASSAQGGETQYF. The CDR3 DNA, read in part, is TGTGCCAGCAGTGCCCAGGGAGGAGAGACC.

This clone was seen at least ten times. The CDR3 extends 3 residues past the end of the read, so its final part is completed from the germline J gene. The chain uses TRBV2 and TRBJ2-6; D is uncertain. This CDR3 comprises 15 residues. V was trimmed by 3 bases and J by 0 bases, leaving 6 bases between them. Germline CDR1 is SNHLY and CDR2 is FYNNEI. CDR3 DNA, as far as it was read: TGTGCCAGCAGTGACGACTCCTCTGGGGCCAACGTC. It is translated as CASSDDSSGANV. The complete CDR3 sequence is CASSDDSSGANVLTF. The full variable domain, with the rest looked up from reference TRBV2 and TRBJ2-6, is EPEVTQTPSHQVTQMGQEVILRCVPISNHLYFYWYRQILGQKVEFLVSFYNNEISEKSEIFDDQFSVERPDGSNFTLKIRSTKLEDSAMYFCASSDDSSGANVLTFGAGSRLTVL.

This clone appeared many times. From the germline J gene comes the end of the CDR3, since the read stops 3 residues before it. The chain combines TRBV6-2 or TRBV6-3 with TRBJ2-5; TRBD2 agrees at 11 bases. Germline loops: CDR1 MNHEY, CDR2 SVGEGT. V shed 7 bases and J 2 bases; nucleotides not matched to a gene: 9. The CDR3 covers 16 residues. The sequenced CDR3 bases are TGTGCCAGCATAACCTCGGGACTAGCGGATCAAGAGACC. This gives the protein CASITSGLADQET. The full CDR3 is CASITSGLADQETQYF.

This clone was seen ten or more times. The read is 3 residues too short to cover the CDR3 end, so that end is filled in from the germline J gene. The chain recombines TRBV9 with TRBJ2-5; 7 bases align to TRBD2. In germline, CDR1 is SGDLS, CDR2 YYNGEE. V shed 4 bases, J shed 0 bases, and the junction held 6 bases outside the gene matches. The CDR3 is made up of 15 amino acids. CDR3 amino acids: CASSLRGYDQETQYF. The sequenced part of the CDR3 DNA is TGTGCCAGCAGCTTGCGGGGGTACGACCAAGAGACC.

As regards this clone: The CDR3 is cut off 3 residues early in the read; its end comes from the germline J gene. V is TRBV2 and J is TRBJ1-6, with D possibly matching TRBD1 (5 bases). CDR3 length: 14 amino acids. The V gene lost 6 bases and the J gene lost 4 bases, with 10 bases spanning the gap. CDR1 and CDR2 (germline): SNHLY, FYNNEI. Partial CDR3 DNA: TGTGCCAGCAGAGAGGGGTATTATAATTCACCC. As protein: CASREGYYNSP. The complete CDR3 reads CASREGYYNSPLHF. The variable domain in full, completed from reference TRBV2 and TRBJ1-6, reads EPEVTQTPSHQVTQMGQEVILRCVPISNHLYFYWYRQILGQKVEFLVSFYNNEISEKSEIFDDQFSVERPDGSNFTLKIRSTKLEDSAMYFCASREGYYNSPLHFGNGTRLTVT.

With respect to this clone: A much larger clone differs by one base, so this may be a read error. The read is 3 residues too short to cover the CDR3 end, so that end is filled in from the germline J gene. V gene TRBV18 combines with J gene TRBJ2-5, with 9 nucleotides matching TRBD1. CDR3 length: 16 residues. The germline V gene encodes CDR1 KGHSH and CDR2 LQKENI. Germline trimming cut 0 bases from V and 5 bases from J; bases unmatched to any gene: 7. The CDR3 sequence: CASSPPGTGLGETQYF. CDR3 DNA, as far as it was read: TGTGCCAGCTCACCACCCGGGACAGGGCTTGGGGAGACC.

This clone was counted many times. The sequence runs out 3 residues before the end of the CDR3; the remainder is reconstructed from the germline J gene. This chain joins TRBV11-2 and TRBJ2-5, with D unclear. Trimming pared 5 bases from V and 1 base from J, leaving 11 bases between. This CDR3 contains 14 residues. Germline V gives CDR1 SGHAT, CDR2 FQNNGV. CDR3 DNA (partial): TGTGCCAGCAGCCATATGGGCACCCAAGAGACC. Its protein is CASSHMGTQET. The CDR3 in its entirety is CASSHMGTQETQYF.

At least ten counts were recorded for this clone. The missing CDR3 end, 3 residues past where the read stops, is filled in from the germline J gene. The chain carries TRBV6-2 or TRBV6-3 and TRBJ2-7; 7 nucleotides line up with TRBD1. Germline loops: CDR1 MNHEY, CDR2 SVGEGT. Trimming took 8 bases from V and 5 from J; bases not matched to a gene: 9. The CDR3 covers 13 residues. CDR3 in amino acids: CASRRQGTNEQYF. The CDR3 bases that were read are TGTGCCAGCCGAAGACAGGGAACCAACGAG.

This clone was recorded many times. The CDR3: CASSLRVSNTGELFF. Incomplete CDR3 DNA: TGTGCCAGCAGCTTGAGGGTCTCTAACACCGGGGAG. The chain employs TRBV5-4 and TRBJ2-2; D unresolved. The missing CDR3 end, 3 residues past where the read stops, is filled in from the germline J gene. This CDR3 region has 15 residues. V dropped 1 base and J dropped 2 bases, with 9 bases sitting between them. Looked up from germline, CDR1 is SGHNT and CDR2 is YYREEE (reference sequence).

This clone was counted ten times or more. The missing CDR3 end, 3 residues past where the read stops, is filled in from the germline J gene. The genes are TRBV30 and TRBJ1-2, with TRBD1 identical over 8 bases. The V segment lost 0 bases and the J segment 7 bases; nucleotides outside the gene matches: 22. CDR3 length: 19 residues. Germline loops: CDR1 GTSNPN, CDR2 SVGIG (reference sequence). The CDR3 here is CAWSVRPGLGTGGRSGYTF. The CDR3 DNA, read in part, is TGTGCCTGGAGTGTACGACCGGGTTTGGGAACAGGGGGTAGGAGTGGC.

The chain's CDR3 is CASSEDRDIRRHDYTF. The part of the CDR3 DNA that was read is TGTGCCAGCAGTGAAGATCGGGACATACGAAGGCACGAC. This chain connects TRBV6-1 to TRBJ1-2, with D perhaps matching TRBD1 (6 bases). The read stops 3 residues short of the end of the CDR3; the missing end is completed from the germline J gene. The CDR3 totals 16 residues. CDR1 is MNHNS and CDR2 is SASEGT in the germline V gene.

This clone showed up just a few times. The read ends 3 residues early relative to the CDR3; the germline J gene fills the gap. This rearrangement joins TRBV18 to TRBJ2-3; D might be TRBD1 (5 bases). The germline V gene has CDR1 KGHSH and CDR2 LQKENI. CDR3 length: 13 amino acids. The CDR3 sequence: CASSPGHQETQYF. The DNA read from the CDR3 is TGTGCCAGCTCACCGGGGCACCAAGAGACG. Using reference TRBV18 and TRBJ2-3 for the parts outside the CDR3, the full variable domain is NAGVMQNPRHLVRRRGQEARLRCSPMKGHSHVYWYRQLPEEGLKFMVYLQKENIIDESGMPKERFSAEFPKEGPSILRIQQVVRGDSAAYFCASSPGHQETQYFGPGTRLTVL.

There are many counts of this clone. The read finishes 3 residues shy of the CDR3 end, and the germline J gene is used to complete it. The chain is built from TRBV10-1 and TRBJ2-2, with TRBD2 matching over 11 bases. Germline values: CDR1 WNHNN, CDR2 SYGVQD (reference sequence). The CDR3 loop spans 16 amino acids. With 4 bases clipped from V and 0 bases from J, the junction kept 1 base outside the gene matches. The sequenced part of the CDR3 DNA is TGCGCCAGCAGTGGTAGCGGGAGGGCGAACACCGGGGAG. Translation gives CASSGSGRANTGE. Given in full, the CDR3 is CASSGSGRANTGELFF.

The sample holds many counts of this clone. The CDR3 end falls 3 residues outside the read, so it is completed with the germline J gene. This chain links TRBV30 with TRBJ2-5; 11 positions match TRBD1. V lost 3 bases, J lost 7 bases, and 7 bases stayed unmatched. The CDR3 loop spans 14 amino acids. Germline values: CDR1 GTSNPN, CDR2 SVGIG (reference sequence). CDR3 DNA (partial): TGTGCCTGGAGCCCCGGGACAGGGGGTATGACC. It codes for CAWSPGTGGMT. The full CDR3 reads CAWSPGTGGMTQYF. Variable domain in full (rest from reference TRBV30 and TRBJ2-5): SQTIHQWPATLVQPVGSPLSLECTVEGTSNPNLYWYRQAAGRGLQLLFYSVGIGQISSEVPQNLSASRPQDRQFILSSKKLLLSDSGFYLCAWSPGTGGMTQYFGPGTRLLVL.

This clone was seen ten or more times. Sequencing ends 3 residues short of the CDR3 end; the germline J gene provides the rest. The chain carries TRBV9 and TRBJ2-7; D remains ambiguous. The germline V gene has CDR1 SGDLS and CDR2 YYNGEE. The CDR3 contains 15 residues. Trimming took off 0 bases at V and 0 bases at J, with 10 bases between the two ends. CDR3 bases read: TGTGCCAGCAGCGTAGAGCCCCGAAGCTCCTACGAG. Residues: CASSVEPRSSYE. In full, the CDR3 reads CASSVEPRSSYEQYF.

This clone was seen at least ten times. The read halts 3 residues ahead of the CDR3 end, with the missing end drawn from the germline J gene. This chain connects TRBV28 to TRBJ1-2; D is ambiguous. In germline, CDR1 is MDHEN, CDR2 SYDVKM. V dropped 6 bases and J dropped 0 bases, with 8 bases sitting between them. The CDR3 has 13 amino acids. CDR3 bases read: TGTGCCAGCAGGATTGCTACTAACTATGGC. It codes for CASRIATNYG. The CDR3 as a whole reads CASRIATNYGYTF.

As concerns this clone: Read coverage stops 3 residues before the CDR3 terminus; the germline J gene supplies the remainder. This chain links TRBV19 with TRBJ2-1, with 10 bases matching TRBD2. V was clipped by 4 bases and J by 9 bases; unmatched bases: 12. Germline V gene lookup returns CDR1 LNHDA and CDR2 SQIVND (reference sequence). The CDR3 length is 16 residues. The CDR3 DNA, read in part, is TGTGCCAGTAGTACAAGAGCGGGAGGGCCGGGTGGTGAG. It translates to CASSTRAGGPGGE. The full CDR3 reads CASSTRAGGPGGEQFF.

In this sample, this clone turned up many times. CDR3: CSAREGGQKNTEAFF. The DNA read from the CDR3 is TGCAGTGCTAGAGAAGGGGGACAGAAGAACACTGAA. The chain combines TRBV20-1 with TRBJ1-1; 7 nucleotides line up with TRBD1. The read halts 3 residues ahead of the CDR3 end, with the missing end drawn from the germline J gene. The CDR3 covers 15 residues. Germline CDR1 and CDR2: DFQATT and SNEGSKA (reference sequence). J lost 1 base, V lost 0 bases, and 5 bases had no gene match.